The rows below give T cell receptor beta chains drawn from one sample of a study of identical twins. TCRdb called the 5' RACE reads again in MiXCR, with one record for every CDR3 protein. The repertoire includes 350,000 to 450,000 distinct CDR3 sequences, around a sixth of them detected once, and roughly 12% sits in the top ten. Sequences were obtained from naive T cells sorted from blood. All receptors derive from a man in his fifties in good health. The CDR3 runs from the conserved cysteine through the conserved F or W. The D gene is left open where the match is weak. Expanded clones are given a class, and other clones once, few, many or no size at all.

- TRBJ2-7 TRBD1 TRBV20-1 TGCAGTGCTAGAGATCGACAGGGTGCCCTTAGCGACTACGAGCAGTACTTC CSARDRQGALSDYEQYF
- TRBJ2-7 - TRBV7-2 TGTGCCAGCAGTCCTCAGCGGGTCGCCTACGAGCAGTACTTC CASSPQRVAYEQYF
few TRBJ2-5 TRBD2 TRBV11-2 TGTGCCAGCAGCTTAGACTGGCTAGCGGGAGTTGGGGGGGAGACCCAGTACTTC CASSLDWLAGVGGETQYF
- TRBJ2-1 - TRBV5-1 TGCGCCAGCAGCTTGGTAGGCGGGAAGGGCAATGAGCAGTTCTTC CASSLVGGKGNEQFF
many TRBJ2-7 - TRBV20-1 TGCAGTGGGACGGGGCTCTACGAGCAGTACTTC CSGTGLYEQYF
- TRBJ1-1 - TRBV5-1 TGCGCCAGCAGCTTGTTTAGGGAATCGACGAACACTGAAGCTTTCTTT CASSLFRESTNTEAFF
- TRBJ2-1 TRBD2 TRBV6-4 TGTGCCAGCAGCGACACGGGGGGACTAGCGGGAGGACTCTCCTACAATGAGCAGTTCTTC CASSDTGGLAGGLSYNEQFF
- TRBJ2-5 - TRBV7-9 TGTGCCACCTCGCCCCAAGAGACCCAGTACTTC CATSPQETQYF
once TRBJ2-7 TRBD2 TRBV6-1 TGTGCCAGCAGCCCCTGGCGGGGGTGGGAGCAGTACTTC CASSPWRGWEQYF
many TRBJ2-1 - TRBV15 TGTGCCACCAGCAGAGATGCAGATTACAATGAGCAGTTCTTC CATSRDADYNEQFF
few TRBJ2-1 TRBD2 TRBV5-1 TGCGCCAGCCGAGGGGGTACTACTAGCTTAGCGGGAGGAAACAATGAGCAGTTCTTC CASRGGTTSLAGGNNEQFF
few TRBJ1-5 - TRBV7-9 TGTGCCAGCAGCCCGGGCCCTTGGGCTCAGCCCCAGCATTTT CASSPGPWAQPQHF
few TRBJ2-1 - TRBV28 TGTGCCAGCAGTCTCCCCGGTTTTAGCGGAGCCTACAATGAGCAGTTCTTC CASSLPGFSGAYNEQFF
many TRBJ2-5 - TRBV29-1 TGCAGCGTTGAAGACCCGGGGACCCTGTACCAAGAGACCCAGTACTTC CSVEDPGTLYQETQYF
- TRBJ2-1 - TRBV20-1 TGCAGTGCTATATCGACAGGCACCTACAATGAGCAGTTCTTC CSAISTGTYNEQFF
many TRBJ1-2 TRBD1 TRBV12-3/TRBV12-4 TGTGCCAGCAGTTCCCTGACAGGGTATGGCTACACCTTC CASSSLTGYGYTF
many TRBJ2-5 - TRBV4-1 TGCGCCAGCAGCCAAGATCAGACCCTACAAGAGACCCAGTACTTC CASSQDQTLQETQYF
few TRBJ2-3 - TRBV5-1 TGCGCCAGCAGCTTGGGGGCCCCAACTGGCACAGATACGCAGTATTTT CASSLGAPTGTDTQYF
few TRBJ2-1 TRBD1 TRBV20-1 TGCAGTGCAAAAGACAGGGTCAATGAGCAGTTCTTC CSAKDRVNEQFF
few TRBJ2-1 - TRBV15 TGTGCCACCAGCAGAGATCCGTGGAGGGGAACCTACAATGAGCAGTTCTTC CATSRDPWRGTYNEQFF
many TRBJ2-7 - TRBV5-5 TGTGCCAGCAGCTTGGCCCCTGACGAGGTATACGAGCAGTACTTC CASSLAPDEVYEQYF
many TRBJ2-7 - TRBV7-8 TGTGCCAGCAGCTTAAGCGTTGGCAGGAACCCCTACGAGCAGTACTTC CASSLSVGRNPYEQYF
few TRBJ1-1 - TRBV7-3 TGTGCCAGCAGCTTAAGTGCGAGGAACACTGAAGCTTTCTTT CASSLSARNTEAFF
many TRBJ2-7 TRBD1 TRBV27 TGTGCCAGCAGTTCGTGGACAGGGACCGACGAGCAGTACTTC CASSSWTGTDEQYF
many TRBJ2-5 TRBD2 TRBV7-2 TGTGCCAGCAGCTTAGCCCTCCTAGCGGGGGGGCGGGAGACCCAGTACTTC CASSLALLAGGRETQYF
many TRBJ2-7 TRBD2 TRBV5-1 TGCGCCAGCAGCATATCTAGCGGGAGCATATACGAGCAGTACTTC CASSISSGSIYEQYF
few TRBJ2-4 - TRBV6-5 TGTGCCAGCAGTTCTGCAACGGCCAAAAACATTCAGTACTTC CASSSATAKNIQYF
- TRBJ2-3 TRBD2 TRBV7-9 TGTGCCAGCAGCTTAGCGGTCCTAGCGGGGCTCACAGATACGCAGTATTTT CASSLAVLAGLTDTQYF
- TRBJ2-7 - TRBV6-1 TGTGCCAGCAGTGACGGGACCCTTTACGAGCAGTACTTC CASSDGTLYEQYF
few TRBJ2-7 - TRBV7-2 TGTGCCAGCAGCCCCCGGGCCATGAGGGAGCAGTACTTC CASSPRAMREQYF
many TRBJ2-5 - TRBV3-1 TGTGCCAGCAGCCAGGGACAATGGGGGACAGAGACCCAGTACTTC CASSQGQWGTETQYF
few TRBJ1-6 - TRBV4-3 TGCGCCAGCAGCCAAGATTTTTCTAGCTCCTATAATTCACCCCTCCACTTT CASSQDFSSSYNSPLHF
many TRBJ2-3 - TRBV6-5 TGTGCCAGCAGTTACTATGTCTCTAGCACAGATACGCAGTATTTT CASSYYVSSTDTQYF
few TRBJ2-1 TRBD1 TRBV12-3/TRBV12-4 TGTGCCAGCAGACCGGGACAGGGTTACGACAATGAGCAGTTCTTC CASRPGQGYDNEQFF
once TRBJ2-1 - TRBV28 TGTGCCAGCAGTTCTCGGACTTATGAGCAGTTCTTC CASSSRTYEQFF
many TRBJ2-3 TRBD1 TRBV20-1 TGCAGTGCTACCGGACAGGGTAATACAGATACGCAGTATTTT CSATGQGNTDTQYF
- TRBJ2-7 - TRBV6-5 TGTGCCAGCAGTTACGCAGACTTCCGGGGAACCTACGAGCAGTACTTC CASSYADFRGTYEQYF
many TRBJ1-6 - TRBV4-3 TGCGCCAGCAGCCAAGACAGGGACTCACCCCTCCACTTT CASSQDRDSPLHF
few TRBJ2-1 - TRBV21-1 TGTGCCAGCAGCACAGATTGGCAGTTCTTC CASSTDWQFF
few TRBJ2-5 - TRBV29-1 TGCAGCGTTGAAGCTCAGGGTTGGCAAGAGACCCAGTACTTC CSVEAQGWQETQYF
many TRBJ1-6 - TRBV20-1 TGCAGTGCTAGATCAGACGGGGCCAGGAGAACTTATAATTCACCCCTCCACTTT CSARSDGARRTYNSPLHF
few TRBJ2-1 - TRBV5-6 TGTGCCAGCAGCTTGGCACGAGACAGGCCCTACAATGAGCAGTTCTTC CASSLARDRPYNEQFF
many TRBJ2-1 TRBD2 TRBV6-2/TRBV6-3 TGTGCCAGCATCCAGGCGGGGGGTGGCAATGAGCAGTTCTTC CASIQAGGGNEQFF
few TRBJ2-1 - TRBV5-1 TGCGCCAGCACCCCGGGACCTTTCAGCTCCTACAATGAGCAGTTCTTC CASTPGPFSSYNEQFF
many TRBJ1-1 - TRBV12-3/TRBV12-4 TGTGCCAGCAGCCGGATACAGGGCGCTGAAGCTTTCTTT CASSRIQGAEAFF
few TRBJ2-7 - TRBV12-3/TRBV12-4 TGTGCCAGCAGTTTGGGACGGCCATCCTACGAGCAGTACTTC CASSLGRPSYEQYF
few TRBJ1-4 - TRBV18 TGTGCCAGCTCACTAAGGACTGGAGAAAAACTGTTTTTT CASSLRTGEKLFF
many TRBJ2-1 - TRBV7-9 TGTGCCAGCAGCTTGATTAGGGGGAGCGGAGTCAATGAGCAGTTCTTC CASSLIRGSGVNEQFF
- TRBJ1-1 - TRBV9 TGTGCCAGCAGCGTAGTGGAGGGGAACACTGAAGCTTTCTTT CASSVVEGNTEAFF
- TRBJ2-7 TRBD2 TRBV27 TGTGCCAGCAGTCACCTAGCCGGGACTAGGTGGAATGAGCAGTACTTC CASSHLAGTRWNEQYF
- TRBJ2-7 - TRBV13 TGTGCCAGCAGCACCCGGACTGGGGTGGGGGAGCAGTACTTC CASSTRTGVGEQYF